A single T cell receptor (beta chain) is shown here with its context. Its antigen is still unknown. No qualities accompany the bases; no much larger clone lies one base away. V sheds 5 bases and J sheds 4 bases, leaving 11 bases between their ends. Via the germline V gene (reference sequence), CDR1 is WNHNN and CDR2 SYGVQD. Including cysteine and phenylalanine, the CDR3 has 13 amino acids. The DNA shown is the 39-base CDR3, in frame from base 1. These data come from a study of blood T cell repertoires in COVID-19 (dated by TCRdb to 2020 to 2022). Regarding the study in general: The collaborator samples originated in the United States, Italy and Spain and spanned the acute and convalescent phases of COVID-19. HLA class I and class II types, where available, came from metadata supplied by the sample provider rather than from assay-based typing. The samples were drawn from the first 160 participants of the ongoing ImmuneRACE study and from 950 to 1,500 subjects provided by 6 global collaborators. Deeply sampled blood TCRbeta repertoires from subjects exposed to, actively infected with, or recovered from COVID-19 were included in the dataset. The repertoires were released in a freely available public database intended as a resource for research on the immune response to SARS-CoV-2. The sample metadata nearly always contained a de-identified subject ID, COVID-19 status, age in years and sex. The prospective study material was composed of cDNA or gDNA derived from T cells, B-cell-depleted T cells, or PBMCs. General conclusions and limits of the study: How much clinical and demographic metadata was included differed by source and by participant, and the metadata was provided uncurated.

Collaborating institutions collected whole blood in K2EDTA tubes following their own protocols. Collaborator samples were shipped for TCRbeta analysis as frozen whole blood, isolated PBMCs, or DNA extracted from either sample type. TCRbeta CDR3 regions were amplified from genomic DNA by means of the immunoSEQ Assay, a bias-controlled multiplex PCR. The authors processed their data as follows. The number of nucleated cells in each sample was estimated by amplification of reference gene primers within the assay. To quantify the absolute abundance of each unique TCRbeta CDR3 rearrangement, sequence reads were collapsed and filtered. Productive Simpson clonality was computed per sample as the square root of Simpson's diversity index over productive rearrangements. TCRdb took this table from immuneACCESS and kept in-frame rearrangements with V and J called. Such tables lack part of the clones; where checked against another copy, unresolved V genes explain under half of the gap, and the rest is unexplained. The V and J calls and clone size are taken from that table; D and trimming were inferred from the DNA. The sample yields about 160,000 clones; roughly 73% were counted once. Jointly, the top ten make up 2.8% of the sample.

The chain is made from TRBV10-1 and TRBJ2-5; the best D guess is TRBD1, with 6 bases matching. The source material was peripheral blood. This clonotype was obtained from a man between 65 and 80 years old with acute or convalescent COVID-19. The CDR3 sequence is CASSFGTTETQYF. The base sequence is TGCGCCAGCAGTTTTGGGACAACAGAGACCCAGTACTTC.